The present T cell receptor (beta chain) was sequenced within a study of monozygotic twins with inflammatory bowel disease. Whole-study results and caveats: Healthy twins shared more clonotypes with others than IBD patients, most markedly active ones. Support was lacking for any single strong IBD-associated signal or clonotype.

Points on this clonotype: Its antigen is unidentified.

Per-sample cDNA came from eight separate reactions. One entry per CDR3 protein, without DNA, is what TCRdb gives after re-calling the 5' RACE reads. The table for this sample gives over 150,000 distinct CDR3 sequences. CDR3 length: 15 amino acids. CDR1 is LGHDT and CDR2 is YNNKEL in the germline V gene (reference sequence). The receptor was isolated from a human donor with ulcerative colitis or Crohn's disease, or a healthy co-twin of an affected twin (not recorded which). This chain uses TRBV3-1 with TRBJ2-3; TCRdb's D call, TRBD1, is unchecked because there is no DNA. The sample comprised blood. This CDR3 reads CASSQAGTGSDTQYF.